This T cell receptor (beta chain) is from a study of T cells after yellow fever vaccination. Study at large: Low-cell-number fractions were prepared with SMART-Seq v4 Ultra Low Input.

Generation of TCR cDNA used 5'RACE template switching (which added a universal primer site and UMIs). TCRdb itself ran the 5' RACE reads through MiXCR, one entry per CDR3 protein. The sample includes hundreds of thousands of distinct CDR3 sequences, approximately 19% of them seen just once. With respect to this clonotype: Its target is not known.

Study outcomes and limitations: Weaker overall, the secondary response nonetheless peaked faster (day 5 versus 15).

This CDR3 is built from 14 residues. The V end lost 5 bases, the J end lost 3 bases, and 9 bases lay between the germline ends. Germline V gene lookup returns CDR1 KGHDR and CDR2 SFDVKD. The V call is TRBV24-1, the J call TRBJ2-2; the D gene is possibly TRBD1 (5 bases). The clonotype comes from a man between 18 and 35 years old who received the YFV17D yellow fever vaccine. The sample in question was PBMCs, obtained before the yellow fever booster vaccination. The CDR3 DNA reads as TGTGCCACCAGTGGGGGCAGAGACACCGGGGAGCTGTTTTTT. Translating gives CATSGGRDTGELFF.